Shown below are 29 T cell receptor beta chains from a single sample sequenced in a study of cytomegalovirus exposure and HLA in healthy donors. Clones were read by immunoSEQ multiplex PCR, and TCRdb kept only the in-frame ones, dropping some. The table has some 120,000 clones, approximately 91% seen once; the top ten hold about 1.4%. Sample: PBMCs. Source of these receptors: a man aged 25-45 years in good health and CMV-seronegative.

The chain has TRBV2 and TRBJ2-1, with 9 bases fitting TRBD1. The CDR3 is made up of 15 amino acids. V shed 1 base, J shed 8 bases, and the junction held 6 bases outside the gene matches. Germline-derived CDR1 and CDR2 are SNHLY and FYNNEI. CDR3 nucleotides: TGTGCCAGCAGTGAAGGTTTAAGGACAGGGGATGAGCAGTTCTTC. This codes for CASSEGLRTGDEQFF.

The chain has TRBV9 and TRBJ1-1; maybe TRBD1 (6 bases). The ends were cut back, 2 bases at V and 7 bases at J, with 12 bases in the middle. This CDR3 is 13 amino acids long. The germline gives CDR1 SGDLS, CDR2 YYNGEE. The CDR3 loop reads CASSVDGQLEAFF. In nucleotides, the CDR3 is TGTGCCAGCAGCGTTGACGGACAGCTTGAAGCTTTCTTT.

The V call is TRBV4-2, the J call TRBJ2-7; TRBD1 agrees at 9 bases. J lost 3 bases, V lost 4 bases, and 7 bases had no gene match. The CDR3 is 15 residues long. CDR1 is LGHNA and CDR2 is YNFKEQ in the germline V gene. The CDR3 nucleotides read TGTGCCAGCAGCCGAATAGGACAGGGGAACTACGAGCAGTACTTC. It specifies CASSRIGQGNYEQYF.

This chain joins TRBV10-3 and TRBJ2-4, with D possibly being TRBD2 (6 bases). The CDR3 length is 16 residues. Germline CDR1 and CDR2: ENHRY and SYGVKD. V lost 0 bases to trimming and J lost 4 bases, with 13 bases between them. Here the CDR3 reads CAISESMRRDKNIQYF. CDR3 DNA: TGTGCCATCAGTGAGTCGATGAGGCGGGATAAAAACATTCAGTACTTC.

The CDR3 protein is CAWTTNEKLFF. The CDR3 nucleotides read TGTGCCTGGACGACTAATGAAAAACTGTTTTTT. J is TRBJ1-4 and V is TRBV30, with D uncertain. The V gene's germline CDR1 is GTSNPN and CDR2 SVGIG (reference sequence). V lost 4 bases and J 2 bases, leaving 2 bases between the germline ends. The CDR3 spans 11 residues.

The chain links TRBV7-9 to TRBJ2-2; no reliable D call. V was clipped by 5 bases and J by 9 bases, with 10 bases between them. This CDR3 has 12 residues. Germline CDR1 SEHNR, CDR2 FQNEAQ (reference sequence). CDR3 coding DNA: TGTGCCAGCAGCCAAATCCCATGGGAGCTGTTTTTT. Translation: CASSQIPWELFF.

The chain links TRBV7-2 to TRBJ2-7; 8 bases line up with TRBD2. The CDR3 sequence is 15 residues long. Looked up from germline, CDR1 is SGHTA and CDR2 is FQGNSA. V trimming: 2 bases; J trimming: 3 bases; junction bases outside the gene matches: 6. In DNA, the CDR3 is TGTGCCAGCAGCTTAATTGGAGGGACTAGCTACGAGCAGTACTTC. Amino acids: CASSLIGGTSYEQYF.

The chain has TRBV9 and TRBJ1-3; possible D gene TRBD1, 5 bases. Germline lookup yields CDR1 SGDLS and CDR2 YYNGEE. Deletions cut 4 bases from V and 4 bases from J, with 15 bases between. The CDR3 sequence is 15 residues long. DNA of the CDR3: TGTGCCAGCAGCACCTCTGGGGCTACGGGAAACACCATATATTTT. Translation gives CASSTSGATGNTIYF.

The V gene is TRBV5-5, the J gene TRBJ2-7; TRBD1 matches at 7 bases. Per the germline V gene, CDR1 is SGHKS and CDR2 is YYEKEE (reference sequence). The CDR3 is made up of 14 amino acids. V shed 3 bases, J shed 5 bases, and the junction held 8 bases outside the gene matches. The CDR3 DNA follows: TGTGCCAGCAGCTCCCGGGACAGAGCCCACGAGCAGTACTTC. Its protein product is CASSSRDRAHEQYF. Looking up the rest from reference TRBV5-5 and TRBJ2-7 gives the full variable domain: DAGVTQSPTHLIKTRGQQVTLRCSPISGHKSVSWYQQVLGQGPQFIFQYYEKEERGRGNFPDRFSARQFPNYSSELNVNALLLGDSALYLCASSSRDRAHEQYFGPGTRLTVT.

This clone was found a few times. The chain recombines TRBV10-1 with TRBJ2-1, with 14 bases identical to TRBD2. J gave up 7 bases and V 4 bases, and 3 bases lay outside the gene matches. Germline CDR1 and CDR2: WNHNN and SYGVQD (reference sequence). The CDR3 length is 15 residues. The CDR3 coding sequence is TGCGCCAGCAGTGGGGGACTAGCGGGAGCAAATGAGCAGTTCTTC. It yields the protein CASSGGLAGANEQFF.

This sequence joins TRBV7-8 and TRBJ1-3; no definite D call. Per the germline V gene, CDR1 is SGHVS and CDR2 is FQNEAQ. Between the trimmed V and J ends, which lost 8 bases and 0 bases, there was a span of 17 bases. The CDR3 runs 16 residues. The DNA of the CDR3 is TGTGCCAGCGCCCCCAGAGGCCAGAACTCTGGAAACACCATATATTTT. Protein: CASAPRGQNSGNTIYF.

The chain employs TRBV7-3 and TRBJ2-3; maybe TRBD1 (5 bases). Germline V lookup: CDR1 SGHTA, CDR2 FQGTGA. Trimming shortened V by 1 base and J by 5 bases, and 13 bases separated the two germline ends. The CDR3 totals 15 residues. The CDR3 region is CASSLSAGKGDTQYF. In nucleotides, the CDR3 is TGTGCCAGCAGCTTAAGCGCAGGGAAGGGAGATACGCAGTATTTT.

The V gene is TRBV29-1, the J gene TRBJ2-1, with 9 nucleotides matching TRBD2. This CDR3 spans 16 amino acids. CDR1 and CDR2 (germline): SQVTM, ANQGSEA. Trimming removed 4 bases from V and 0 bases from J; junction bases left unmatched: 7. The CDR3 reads CSVAPLAGSSYNEQFF. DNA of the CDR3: TGCAGCGTTGCCCCCCTAGCGGGGAGCTCCTACAATGAGCAGTTCTTC.

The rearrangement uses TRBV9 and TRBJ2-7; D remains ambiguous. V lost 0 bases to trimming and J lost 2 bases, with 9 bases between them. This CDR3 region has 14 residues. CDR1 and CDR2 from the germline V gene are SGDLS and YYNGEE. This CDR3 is CASSVDSLTYEQYF. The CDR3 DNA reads TGTGCCAGCAGCGTAGATAGTCTTACCTACGAGCAGTACTTC.

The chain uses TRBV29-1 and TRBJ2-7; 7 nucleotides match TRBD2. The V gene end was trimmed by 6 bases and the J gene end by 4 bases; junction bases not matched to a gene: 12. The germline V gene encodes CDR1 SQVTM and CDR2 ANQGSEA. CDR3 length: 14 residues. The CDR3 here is CSVNGLAETYEQYF. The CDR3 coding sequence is TGCAGCGTCAACGGCCTAGCGGAGACTTACGAGCAGTACTTC.

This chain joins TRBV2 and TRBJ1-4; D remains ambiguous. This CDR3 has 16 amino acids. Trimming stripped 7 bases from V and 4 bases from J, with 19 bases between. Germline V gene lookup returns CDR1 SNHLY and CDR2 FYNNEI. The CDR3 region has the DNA TGTGCCAGCACCCCAAGACAAGGCAGTATTAATGAAAAACTGTTTTTT. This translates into CASTPRQGSINEKLFF.

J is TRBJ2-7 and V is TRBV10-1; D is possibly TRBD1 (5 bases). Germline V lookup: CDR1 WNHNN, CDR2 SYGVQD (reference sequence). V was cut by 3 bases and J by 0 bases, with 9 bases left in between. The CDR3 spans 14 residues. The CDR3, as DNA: TGCGCCAGCAGTGATACAGGATACTCCTACGAGCAGTACTTC. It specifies CASSDTGYSYEQYF.

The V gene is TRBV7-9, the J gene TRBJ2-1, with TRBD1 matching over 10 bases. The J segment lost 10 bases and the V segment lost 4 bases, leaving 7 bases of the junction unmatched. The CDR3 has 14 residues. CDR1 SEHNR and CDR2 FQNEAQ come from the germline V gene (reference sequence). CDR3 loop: CASSWDRGLDEQFF. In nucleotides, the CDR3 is TGTGCCAGCAGCTGGGACAGGGGCCTAGACGAGCAGTTCTTC.

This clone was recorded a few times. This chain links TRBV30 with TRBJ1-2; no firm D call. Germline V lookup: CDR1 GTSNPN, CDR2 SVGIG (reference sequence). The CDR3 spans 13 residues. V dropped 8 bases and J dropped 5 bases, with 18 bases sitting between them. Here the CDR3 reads CARKAGESYGYTF. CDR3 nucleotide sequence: TGTGCCCGGAAGGCGGGAGAGTCGTATGGCTACACCTTC.

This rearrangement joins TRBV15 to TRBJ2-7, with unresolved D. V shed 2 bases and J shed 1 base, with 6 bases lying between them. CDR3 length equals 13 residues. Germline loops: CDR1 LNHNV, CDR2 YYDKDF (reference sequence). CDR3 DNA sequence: TGTGCCACCAGCAGACCGTCTTCCTACGAGCAGTACTTC. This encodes CATSRPSSYEQYF.

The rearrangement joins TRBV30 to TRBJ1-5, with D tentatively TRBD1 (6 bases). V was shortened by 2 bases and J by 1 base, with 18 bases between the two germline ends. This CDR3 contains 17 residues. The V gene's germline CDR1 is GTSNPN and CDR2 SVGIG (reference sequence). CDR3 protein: CAWSLGQRGTSNQPQHF. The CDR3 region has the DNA TGTGCCTGGAGTCTAGGACAGAGAGGGACGAGCAATCAGCCCCAGCATTTT.

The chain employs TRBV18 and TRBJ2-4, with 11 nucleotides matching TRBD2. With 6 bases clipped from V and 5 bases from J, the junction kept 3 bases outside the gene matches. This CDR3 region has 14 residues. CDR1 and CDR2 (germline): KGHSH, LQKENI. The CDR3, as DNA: TGTGCCAGCTCCCCGGGACTAGCGGAAAACATTCAGTACTTC. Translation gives CASSPGLAENIQYF.

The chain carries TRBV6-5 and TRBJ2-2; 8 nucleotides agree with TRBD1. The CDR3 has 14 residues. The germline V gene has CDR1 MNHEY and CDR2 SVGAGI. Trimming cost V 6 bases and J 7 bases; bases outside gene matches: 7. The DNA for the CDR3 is TGTGCCAGCAGGTCGACAGGGGAGGTCGGGGAGCTGTTTTTT. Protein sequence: CASRSTGEVGELFF.

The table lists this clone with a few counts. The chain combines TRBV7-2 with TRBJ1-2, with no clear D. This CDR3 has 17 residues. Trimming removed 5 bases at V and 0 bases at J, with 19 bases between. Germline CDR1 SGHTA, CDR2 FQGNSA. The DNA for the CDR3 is TGTGCCAGCAGCCTAATCCCGGGAGCTAACCCTAACTATGGCTACACCTTC. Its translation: CASSLIPGANPNYGYTF.

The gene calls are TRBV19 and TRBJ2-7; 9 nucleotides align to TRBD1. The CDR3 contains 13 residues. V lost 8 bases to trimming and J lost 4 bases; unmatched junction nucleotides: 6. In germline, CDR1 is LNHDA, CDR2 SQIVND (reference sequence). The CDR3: CASRRDRAYEQYF. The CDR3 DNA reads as TGTGCCAGTCGCCGGGACAGGGCGTACGAGCAGTACTTC.

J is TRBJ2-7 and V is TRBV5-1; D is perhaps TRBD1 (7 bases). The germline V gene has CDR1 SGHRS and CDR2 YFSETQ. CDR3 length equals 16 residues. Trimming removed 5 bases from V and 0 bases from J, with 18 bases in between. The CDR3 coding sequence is TGCGCCAGCAGGCCTAAGGAGGGGGCATACTCCTACGAGCAGTACTTC. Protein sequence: CASRPKEGAYSYEQYF. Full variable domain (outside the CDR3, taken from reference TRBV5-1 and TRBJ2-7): KAGVTQTPRYLIKTRGQQVTLSCSPISGHRSVSWYQQTPGQGLQFLFEYFSETQRNKGNFPGRFSGRQFSNSRSEMNVSTLELGDSALYLCASRPKEGAYSYEQYFGPGTRLTVT.

DNA of the CDR3: TGTGCCAGCAGAGCAACGTCAGGGGCCAACGTCCTGACTTTC. Protein: CASRATSGANVLTF. The rearrangement links TRBV6-5 to TRBJ2-6, with D uncertain. The V and J ends lost 6 bases and 4 bases respectively, with 10 bases between them. CDR1 MNHEY and CDR2 SVGAGI come from the germline V gene. The CDR3 has 14 residues.

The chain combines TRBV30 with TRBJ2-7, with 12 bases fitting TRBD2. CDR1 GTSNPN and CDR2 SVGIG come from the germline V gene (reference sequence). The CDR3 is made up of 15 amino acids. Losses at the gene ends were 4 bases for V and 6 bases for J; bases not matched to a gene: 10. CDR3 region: CAWKGKTSGSTEQYF. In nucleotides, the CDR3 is TGTGCCTGGAAAGGAAAGACTAGCGGGAGTACCGAGCAGTACTTC.

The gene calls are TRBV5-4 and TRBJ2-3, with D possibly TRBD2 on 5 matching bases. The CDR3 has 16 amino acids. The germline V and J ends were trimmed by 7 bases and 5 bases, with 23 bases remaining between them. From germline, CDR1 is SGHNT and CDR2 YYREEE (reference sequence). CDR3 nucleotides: TGTGCCAGCGCCACGTATCGGGGAGTTGGTGGAGATACGCAGTATTTT. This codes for CASATYRGVGGDTQYF. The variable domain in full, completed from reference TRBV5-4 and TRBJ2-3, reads ETGVTQSPTHLIKTRGQQVTLRCSSQSGHNTVSWYQQALGQGPQFIFQYYREEENGRGNFPPRFSGLQFPNYSSELNVNALELDDSALYLCASATYRGVGGDTQYFGPGTRLTVL.